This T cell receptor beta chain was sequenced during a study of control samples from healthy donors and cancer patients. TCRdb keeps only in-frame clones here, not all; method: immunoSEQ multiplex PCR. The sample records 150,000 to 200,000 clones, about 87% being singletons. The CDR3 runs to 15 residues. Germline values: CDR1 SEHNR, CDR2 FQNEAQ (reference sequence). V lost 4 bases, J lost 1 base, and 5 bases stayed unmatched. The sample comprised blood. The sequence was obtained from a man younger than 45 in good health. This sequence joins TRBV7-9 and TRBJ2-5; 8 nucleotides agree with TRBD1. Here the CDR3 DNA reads TGTGCCAGCAGCTCCCCCACAGGGGGCCAAGAGACCCAGTACTTC. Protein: CASSSPTGGQETQYF.